Each of the 2 T cell receptor beta chains below was sequenced from the same sample in a study of shared clonotypes between healthy human individuals (TCRdb year 2020). CD8 naive samples were obtained by positive selection for CCR7 among CD45RO-negative cells, yielding a CD45RA+CCR7+ population from which TemRA cells were excluded. The library was made by the immunoSEQ multiplex PCR assay. The clones in this table, taken by TCRdb from immuneACCESS, are in-frame only. Not every clone is retained; where verified, under half of the shortfall comes from an unresolved V gene, and the cause of the rest is unknown. The sample records 2 million to 2.5 million clones, over 85% of which are singletons. The ten largest make up 0.85% to 1.3% of the sample. Sequenced: naive CD8+ T cells sorted from blood. What the cell subset or site label conveys for this sample: CD45RA+CCR7+. The receptors originated from a man between 18 and 35 years old in good health.

V and J are TRBV7-9 and TRBJ1-2, with 8 bases lining up with TRBD1. Per the germline V gene, CDR1 is SEHNR and CDR2 is FQNEAQ (reference sequence). V lost 0 bases to trimming and J lost 4 bases; unmatched junction nucleotides: 7. The CDR3 runs to 16 residues. As DNA, the CDR3 is TGTGCCAGCAGCTTAGCGGTCACGGACAGGGTCTATGGCTACACCTTC. Protein sequence: CASSLAVTDRVYGYTF.

The gene calls are TRBV4-1 and TRBJ2-3; no firm D call. The CDR3 is 11 amino acids. Trimming stripped 5 bases from V and 2 bases from J, with 2 bases between. CDR1 is MGHRA and CDR2 is YSYEKL in the germline V gene. In nucleotides, the CDR3 is TGCGCCAGCAGCAACACAGATACGCAGTATTTT. This encodes CASSNTDTQYF.